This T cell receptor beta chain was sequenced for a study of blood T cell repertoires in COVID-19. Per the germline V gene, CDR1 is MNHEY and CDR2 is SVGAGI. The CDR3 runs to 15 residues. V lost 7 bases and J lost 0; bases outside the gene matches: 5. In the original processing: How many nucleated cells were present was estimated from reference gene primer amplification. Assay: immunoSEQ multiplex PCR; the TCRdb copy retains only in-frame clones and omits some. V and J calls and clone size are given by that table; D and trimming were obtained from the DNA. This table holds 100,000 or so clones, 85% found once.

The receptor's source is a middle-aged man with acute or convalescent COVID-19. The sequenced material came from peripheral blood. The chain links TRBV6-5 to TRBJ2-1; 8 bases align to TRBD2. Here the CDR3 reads CASTGLANSYNEQFF. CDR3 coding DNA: TGTGCCAGCACCGGACTAGCAAACTCCTACAATGAGCAGTTCTTC.